A single sample gave rise to the 3 T cell receptor beta chains below, sequenced in a study of neurological immune-mediated disorders. The time point here: longitudinal time-point 3. MiXCR, run by TCRdb on the 5' RACE reads, gives a single entry per CDR3 protein. This table has around 42,000 distinct CDR3 sequences, around an eighth appearing once. Specimen: PBMCs. The receptor set was obtained from a man aged 25 to 40 in good health.

This clonotype was seen at least ten times. The chain couples TRBV6-5 to TRBJ2-7; 9 nucleotides match TRBD2. The CDR3 loop spans 13 amino acids. The germline V gene encodes CDR1 MNHEY and CDR2 SVGAGI. V lost 5 bases and J lost 3; bases outside the gene matches: 2. CDR3 sequence: CASSRGRDYEQYF. Here the CDR3 DNA reads TGTGCCAGCAGTCGCGGGAGGGACTACGAGCAGTACTTC.

This clonotype was observed at least ten times. This chain joins TRBV28 and TRBJ2-7, with 7 bases lining up with TRBD2. There are 15 residues in the CDR3. Trimming removed 1 base from V and 6 bases from J; junction bases left unmatched: 9. The germline V gene encodes CDR1 MDHEN and CDR2 SYDVKM. This CDR3 is CASSLLRLAAREQYF. As DNA, the CDR3 is TGTGCCAGCAGTTTATTACGGCTAGCGGCTCGCGAGCAGTACTTC.

Ten or more counts support this clonotype. The chain has TRBV29-1 and TRBJ2-5, with 13 bases lining up with TRBD2. V lost 6 bases, J lost 0 bases, and 16 bases stayed unmatched. The CDR3 covers 19 residues. The germline gives CDR1 SQVTM, CDR2 ANQGSEA. CDR3 amino acids: CSVMGDTSGRAPNQETQYF. CDR3 bases: TGCAGCGTGATGGGGGATACTAGCGGGAGGGCCCCCAACCAAGAGACCCAGTACTTC.